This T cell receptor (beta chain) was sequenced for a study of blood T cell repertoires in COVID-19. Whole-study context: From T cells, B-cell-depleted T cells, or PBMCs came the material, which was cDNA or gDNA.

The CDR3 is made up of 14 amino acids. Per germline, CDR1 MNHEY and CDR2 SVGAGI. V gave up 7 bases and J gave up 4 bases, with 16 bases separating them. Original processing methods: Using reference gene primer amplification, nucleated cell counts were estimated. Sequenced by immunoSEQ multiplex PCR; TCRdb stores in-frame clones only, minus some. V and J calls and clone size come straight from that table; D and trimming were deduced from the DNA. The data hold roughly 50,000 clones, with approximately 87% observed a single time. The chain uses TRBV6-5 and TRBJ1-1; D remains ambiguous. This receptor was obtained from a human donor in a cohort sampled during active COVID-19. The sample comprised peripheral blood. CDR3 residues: CASTTPGSGTEAFF. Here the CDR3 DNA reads TGTGCCAGCACCACACCGGGGTCAGGCACTGAAGCTTTCTTT.